Below are 20 T cell receptor beta chains sequenced from a single sample in a study of blood T cell repertoires in COVID-19. The repertoire was sequenced with immunoSEQ multiplex PCR; TCRdb's copy has only in-frame clones and lacks some. The sample has tens of thousands of clones; about nine tenths are singletons. Sample: peripheral blood. The receptors were gathered from a woman over 75 with acute or convalescent COVID-19.

CDR3 amino acids: CSVGADRANYGYTF. The CDR3, as DNA: TGCAGCGTGGGGGCCGACAGGGCCAACTATGGCTACACCTTC. The chain uses TRBV29-1 and TRBJ1-2; 7 nucleotides agree with TRBD1. Germline CDR1 is SQVTM and CDR2 is ANQGSEA. The CDR3 totals 14 residues. V was pared by 6 bases and J by 2 bases, with 9 bases of the junction left unmatched.

On this clone: One junction end disagrees with the germline gene, perhaps due to a read error. The chain uses TRBV12-3 or TRBV12-4 and TRBJ1-2; no reliable D call. The CDR3 is 12 residues long. This chain's CDR3 is CASNTQSGLGSF. The CDR3, as DNA: TGTGCCAGCAATACCCAGTCTGGGCTTGGATCCTTC.

This clone occurred once. This rearrangement joins TRBV9 to TRBJ2-7; the D is unclear. Trimming took off 3 bases at V and 3 bases at J, with 10 bases between the two ends. CDR1 and CDR2 from the germline V gene are SGDLS and YYNGEE. This CDR3 contains 13 residues. CDR3 loop: CASSAGRSYEQYF. The CDR3 DNA follows: TGTGCCAGCAGCGCGGGTAGAAGCTACGAGCAGTACTTC.

This clone occurred a few times. The chain combines TRBV14 with TRBJ2-1, with TRBD2 identical over 8 bases. Germline trimming cut 5 bases from V and 6 bases from J; bases unmatched to any gene: 9. The CDR3 loop spans 15 amino acids. Germline values: CDR1 SGHDN, CDR2 FVKESK. CDR3 nucleotide sequence: TGTGCCAGCAGCGATACTAGCGGAGCGTCCAATGAGCAGTTCTTC. Protein product: CASSDTSGASNEQFF.

This rearrangement joins TRBV19 to TRBJ2-2, with 7 bases lining up with TRBD1. The length of the CDR3 is 14 residues. V lost 3 bases and J lost 5; bases outside the gene matches: 3. Germline V CDR1 and CDR2: LNHDA, SQIVND (reference sequence). CDR3 sequence reads: CASSMDRLTGELFF. Here the CDR3 DNA reads TGTGCCAGTAGTATGGACAGGCTTACCGGGGAGCTGTTTTTT.

This clone was detected only once. The chain carries TRBV6-2 or TRBV6-3 and TRBJ1-1, with 8 positions matching TRBD1. Germline V lookup: CDR1 MNHEY, CDR2 SVGEGT. There are 13 residues in the CDR3. V shed 3 bases, J shed 10 bases, and the junction held 7 bases outside the gene matches. In DNA, the CDR3 is TGTGCCAGCAGTTATGCTGACAGGGGAAGAGCTTTCTTT. It is translated as CASSYADRGRAFF.

The genes are TRBV7-2 and TRBJ2-5; weak D call: TRBD1 (5 bases). This CDR3 region has 18 residues. In germline, CDR1 is SGHTA, CDR2 FQGNSA. V was trimmed by 5 bases and J by 2 bases, leaving 24 bases between them. The CDR3 coding sequence is TGTGCCAGCAGCCAGAATCAGCCCAGCCTGGGGCGACAAGAGACCCAGTACTTC. Amino acid sequence: CASSQNQPSLGRQETQYF.

This chain joins TRBV19 and TRBJ2-5; 8 bases map to TRBD1. The CDR3 contains 14 residues. Germline V CDR1 and CDR2: LNHDA, SQIVND (reference sequence). V shed 5 bases, J shed 5 bases, and the junction held 7 bases outside the gene matches. For the CDR3, the DNA is TGTGCCAGTAGTTGGACAGGGAGAGGCGAGACCCAGTACTTC. Translated, it gives CASSWTGRGETQYF.

This clone was seen only once. This chain uses TRBV7-9 with TRBJ1-1; D not resolved. The V end lost 5 bases, the J end lost 1 base, and 8 bases lay between the germline ends. In germline, CDR1 is SEHNR, CDR2 FQNEAQ (reference sequence). The length of the CDR3 is 13 residues. Here the CDR3 DNA reads TGTGCCAGCAGCCCACCCAGGAACACTGAAGCTTTCTTT. Translated, it gives CASSPPRNTEAFF. The variable domain in full, with the rest retrieved from reference TRBV7-9 and TRBJ1-1, is DTGVSQNPRHKITKRGQNVTFRCDPISEHNRLYWYRQTLGQGPEFLTYFQNEAQLEKSRLLSDRFSAERPKGSFSTLEIQRTEQGDSAMYLCASSPPRNTEAFFGQGTRLTVV.

The CDR3 DNA follows: TGTGCCAGCAGCCAAGGCCGGCAGGCCTATGGCTACACCTTC. Protein: CASSQGRQAYGYTF. The rearrangement uses TRBV3-1 (or the pseudogene TRBV3-2) and TRBJ1-2; D is ambiguous. Germline CDR1 LGHDT, CDR2 YNNKEL (reference sequence). This CDR3 contains 14 residues. The V end lost 1 base, the J end lost 4 bases, and 10 bases lay between the germline ends.

The chain employs TRBV7-2 and TRBJ1-1; TRBD1 aligns across 9 bases. The germline V gene encodes CDR1 SGHTA and CDR2 FQGNSA. V dropped 5 bases and J dropped 10; count of bases not matched to a gene: 5. CDR3 length: 12 amino acids. CDR3 nucleotides: TGTGCCAGCAGCGCAAGGACAGGGGCAGCTTTCTTT. Amino acid sequence: CASSARTGAAFF.

This clone is a singleton in its sample. The rearrangement uses TRBV18 and TRBJ2-2, with D unresolved. Germline CDR1 and CDR2: KGHSH and LQKENI. The CDR3 runs 16 residues. Trimming took off 2 bases at V and 2 bases at J, with 12 bases between the two ends. The CDR3 loop reads CASSPEMAGNTGELFF. In nucleotides, the CDR3 is TGTGCCAGCTCACCAGAGATGGCAGGCAACACCGGGGAGCTGTTTTTT.

By proportion, this clone is medium-sized. The chain is built from TRBV19 and TRBJ1-5, with a weak D call TRBD1 (6 bases). Germline V gene sequence: CDR1 LNHDA, CDR2 SQIVND (reference sequence). CDR3 length: 16 amino acids. The V end was cut by 2 bases, the J end by 3 bases, with 14 bases between. In nucleotides, the CDR3 is TGTGCCAGTAGTATACAGGGGCCGGGCAACAATCAGCCCCAGCATTTT. Translation gives CASSIQGPGNNQPQHF.

CDR3 in amino acids: CASSPQGNTEAFF. The DNA of the CDR3 is TGTGCCAGCAGCCCACAGGGGAACACTGAAGCTTTCTTT. This chain connects TRBV3-1 (or the pseudogene TRBV3-2) to TRBJ1-1, with TRBD1 as a possible D gene (6 bases). The V end was cut by 4 bases, the J end by 1 base, with 7 bases between. The CDR3 spans 13 residues. Germline-derived CDR1 and CDR2 are LGHDT and YNNKEL (reference sequence).

The DNA for the CDR3 is TGTGCCAGTGGGACAGTGGAGAACTCCTACGAGCAGTACTTC. As protein: CASGTVENSYEQYF. V is TRBV19 and J is TRBJ2-7; 7 bases are shared with TRBD1. The germline CDR1 and CDR2 sequences are LNHDA and SQIVND (reference sequence). The CDR3 spans 14 residues. Trimming took 8 bases from V and 0 from J; bases not matched to a gene: 7.

The chain has TRBV4-3 and TRBJ2-1; D gene unclear. The CDR3 spans 15 residues. Germline V gene sequence: CDR1 LGHNA, CDR2 YSLEER. Trimming took 0 bases from V and 3 from J, leaving 9 bases between them. CDR3 region: CASSQELQIYNEQFF. Here the CDR3 DNA reads TGCGCCAGCAGCCAAGAATTGCAGATCTACAATGAGCAGTTCTTC.

The rearrangement links TRBV3-1 (or the pseudogene TRBV3-2) to TRBJ2-5; 7 bases map to TRBD1. Germline lookup yields CDR1 LGHDT and CDR2 YNNKEL (reference sequence). V lost 1 base and J lost 3; bases outside the gene matches: 2. The CDR3 runs 14 residues. CDR3 bases: TGTGCCAGCAGCCAAGGGACAGGAAAAGAGACCCAGTACTTC. The encoded protein is CASSQGTGKETQYF.

This chain links TRBV19 with TRBJ2-3; TRBD2 agrees at 8 bases. After removal of 5 bases from V and 1 base from J, the junction contained 8 bases not matched to a gene. There are 16 residues in the CDR3. Germline-derived CDR1 and CDR2 are LNHDA and SQIVND (reference sequence). The CDR3 region has the DNA TGTGCCAGTAGTCCAAATCAAGCGGGAGGCACAGATACGCAGTATTTT. Amino acids: CASSPNQAGGTDTQYF.

The sample holds a few counts of this clone. The rearrangement joins TRBV6-4 to TRBJ2-5; D is possibly TRBD2 (7 bases). The CDR3 is 15 residues long. Trimming pared 0 bases from V and 5 bases from J, leaving 13 bases between. Germline CDR1 reads MRHNA; CDR2 reads SNTAGT. The DNA of the CDR3 is TGTGCCAGCAGTGACTCGGCGGGGGCCTTGGAGACCCAGTACTTC. It translates to CASSDSAGALETQYF.

The chain links TRBV18 to TRBJ2-1; the D gene is possibly TRBD1 (6 bases). This CDR3 is 15 amino acids long. Trimming shortened V by 6 bases and J by 3 bases, and 15 bases separated the two germline ends. Germline lookup yields CDR1 KGHSH and CDR2 LQKENI. This CDR3 is CASSPGQGVYNEQFF. As DNA, the CDR3 is TGTGCCAGCTCCCCGGGACAAGGGGTCTACAATGAGCAGTTCTTC.